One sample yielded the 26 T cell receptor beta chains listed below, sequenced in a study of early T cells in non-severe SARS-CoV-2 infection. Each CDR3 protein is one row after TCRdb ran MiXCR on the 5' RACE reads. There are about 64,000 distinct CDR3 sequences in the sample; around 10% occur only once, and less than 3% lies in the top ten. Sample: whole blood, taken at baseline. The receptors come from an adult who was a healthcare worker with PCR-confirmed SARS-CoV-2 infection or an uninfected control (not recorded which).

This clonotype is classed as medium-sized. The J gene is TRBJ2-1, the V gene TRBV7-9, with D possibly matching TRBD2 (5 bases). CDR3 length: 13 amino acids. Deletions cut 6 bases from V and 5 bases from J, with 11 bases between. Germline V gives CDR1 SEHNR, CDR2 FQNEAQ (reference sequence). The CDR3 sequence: CASSEGANNEQFF. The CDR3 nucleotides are TGTGCCAGCAGTGAGGGAGCGAACAATGAGCAGTTCTTC. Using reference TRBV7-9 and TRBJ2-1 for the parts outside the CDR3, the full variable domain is DTGVSQNPRHKITKRGQNVTFRCDPISEHNRLYWYRQTLGQGPEFLTYFQNEAQLEKSRLLSDRFSAERPKGSFSTLEIQRTEQGDSAMYLCASSEGANNEQFFGPGTRLTVL.

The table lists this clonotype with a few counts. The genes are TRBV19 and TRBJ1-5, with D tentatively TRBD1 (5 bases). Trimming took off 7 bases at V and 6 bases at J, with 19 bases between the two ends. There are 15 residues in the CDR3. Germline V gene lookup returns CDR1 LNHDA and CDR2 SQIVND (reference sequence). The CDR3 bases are TGTGCCAGTACTGAAGGCAGGGTAAGAAGTCAGCCCCAGCATTTT. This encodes CASTEGRVRSQPQHF.

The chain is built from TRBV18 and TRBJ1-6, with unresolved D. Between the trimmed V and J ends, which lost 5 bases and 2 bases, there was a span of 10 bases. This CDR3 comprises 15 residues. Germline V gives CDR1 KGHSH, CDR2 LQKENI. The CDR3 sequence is CASSSTDAYNSPLHF. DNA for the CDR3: TGTGCCAGCTCAAGCACTGACGCCTATAATTCACCCCTCCACTTT.

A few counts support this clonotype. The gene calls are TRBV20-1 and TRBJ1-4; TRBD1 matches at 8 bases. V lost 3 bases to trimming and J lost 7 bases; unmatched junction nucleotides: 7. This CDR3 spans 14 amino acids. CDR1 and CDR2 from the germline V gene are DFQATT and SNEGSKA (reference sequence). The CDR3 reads CSARAGGVLEKLFF. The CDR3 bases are TGCAGTGCTAGGGCAGGGGGCGTGCTTGAAAAACTGTTTTTT.

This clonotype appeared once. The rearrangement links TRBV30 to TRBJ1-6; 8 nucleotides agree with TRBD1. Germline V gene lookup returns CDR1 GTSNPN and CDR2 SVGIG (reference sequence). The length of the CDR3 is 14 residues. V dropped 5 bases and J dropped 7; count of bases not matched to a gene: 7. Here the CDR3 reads CAWSTGERNSPLHF. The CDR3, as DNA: TGTGCCTGGTCGACAGGGGAGAGGAATTCACCCCTCCACTTT.

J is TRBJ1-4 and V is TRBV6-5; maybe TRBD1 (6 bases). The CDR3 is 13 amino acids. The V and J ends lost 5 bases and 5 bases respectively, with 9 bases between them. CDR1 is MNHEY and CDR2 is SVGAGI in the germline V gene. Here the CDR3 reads CASSRGGNEKLFF. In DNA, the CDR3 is TGTGCCAGCAGTAGGGGGGGCAATGAAAAACTGTTTTTT.

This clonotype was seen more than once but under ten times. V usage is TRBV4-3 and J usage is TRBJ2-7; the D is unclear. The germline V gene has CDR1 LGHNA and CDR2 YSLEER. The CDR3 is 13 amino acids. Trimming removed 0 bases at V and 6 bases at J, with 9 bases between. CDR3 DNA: TGCGCCAGCAGCCAAGAGTATAGAGCCGAGCAGTACTTC. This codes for CASSQEYRAEQYF.

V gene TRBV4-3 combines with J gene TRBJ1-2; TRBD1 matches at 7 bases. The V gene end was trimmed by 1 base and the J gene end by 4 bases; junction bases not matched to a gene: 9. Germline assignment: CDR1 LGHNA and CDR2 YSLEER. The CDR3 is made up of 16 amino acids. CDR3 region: CASSQANTGAVYGYTF. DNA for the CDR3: TGCGCCAGCAGCCAAGCCAATACAGGGGCCGTCTATGGCTACACCTTC.

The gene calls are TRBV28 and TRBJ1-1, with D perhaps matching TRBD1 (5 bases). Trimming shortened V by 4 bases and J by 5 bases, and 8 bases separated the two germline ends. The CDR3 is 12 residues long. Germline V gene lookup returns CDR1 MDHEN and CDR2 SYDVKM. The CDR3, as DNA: TGTGCCAGCAGTTCAGGGTATACTGAAGCTTTCTTT. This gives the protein CASSSGYTEAFF.

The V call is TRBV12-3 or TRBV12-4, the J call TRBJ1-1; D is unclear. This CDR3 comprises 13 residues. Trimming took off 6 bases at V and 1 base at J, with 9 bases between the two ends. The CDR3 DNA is TGTGCCAGCAGCAAGGAGGCGAACACTGAAGCTTTCTTT. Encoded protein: CASSKEANTEAFF.

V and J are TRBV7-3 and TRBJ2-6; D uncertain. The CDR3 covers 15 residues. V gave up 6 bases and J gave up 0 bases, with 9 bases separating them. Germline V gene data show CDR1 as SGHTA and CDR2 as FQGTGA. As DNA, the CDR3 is TGTGCCAGCAGTTTCACAGACTCTGGGGCCAACGTCCTGACTTTC. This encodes CASSFTDSGANVLTF.

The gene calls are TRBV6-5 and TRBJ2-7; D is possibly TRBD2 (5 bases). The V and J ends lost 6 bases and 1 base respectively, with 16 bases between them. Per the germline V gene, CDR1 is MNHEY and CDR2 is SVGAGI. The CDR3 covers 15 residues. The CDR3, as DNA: TGTGCCAGCAGGGACTCCGGGCCACCATCCTACGAGCAGTACTTC. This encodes CASRDSGPPSYEQYF.

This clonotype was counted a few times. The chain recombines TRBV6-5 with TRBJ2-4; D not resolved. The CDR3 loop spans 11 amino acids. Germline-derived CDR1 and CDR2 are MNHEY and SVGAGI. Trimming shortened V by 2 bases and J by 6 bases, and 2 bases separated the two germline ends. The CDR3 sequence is CASSYGNIQYF. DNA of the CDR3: TGTGCCAGCAGTTACGGAAACATTCAGTACTTC.

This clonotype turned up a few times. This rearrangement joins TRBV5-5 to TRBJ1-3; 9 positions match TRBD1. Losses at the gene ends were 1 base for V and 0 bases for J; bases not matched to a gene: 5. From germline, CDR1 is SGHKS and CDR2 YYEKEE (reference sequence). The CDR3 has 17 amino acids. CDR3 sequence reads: CASSLRGQGISGNTIYF. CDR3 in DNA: TGTGCCAGCAGCTTGAGGGGACAGGGAATCTCTGGAAACACCATATATTTT.

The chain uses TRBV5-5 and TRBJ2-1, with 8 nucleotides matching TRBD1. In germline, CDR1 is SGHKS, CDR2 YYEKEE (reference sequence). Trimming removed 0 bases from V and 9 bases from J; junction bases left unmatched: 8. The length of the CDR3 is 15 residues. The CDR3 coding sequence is TGTGCCAGCAGCTTGGGGGACAGGAGCTATAGTGAGCAGTTCTTC. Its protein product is CASSLGDRSYSEQFF. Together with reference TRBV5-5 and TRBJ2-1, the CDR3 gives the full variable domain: DAGVTQSPTHLIKTRGQQVTLRCSPISGHKSVSWYQQVLGQGPQFIFQYYEKEERGRGNFPDRFSARQFPNYSSELNVNALLLGDSALYLCASSLGDRSYSEQFFGPGTRLTVL.

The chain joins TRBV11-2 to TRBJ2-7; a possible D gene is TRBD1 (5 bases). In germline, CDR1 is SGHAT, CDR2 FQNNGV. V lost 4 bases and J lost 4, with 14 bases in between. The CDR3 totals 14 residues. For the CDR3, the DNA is TGTGCCAGCAGCTATATAGGGGAACGGTACGAGCAGTACTTC. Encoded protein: CASSYIGERYEQYF.

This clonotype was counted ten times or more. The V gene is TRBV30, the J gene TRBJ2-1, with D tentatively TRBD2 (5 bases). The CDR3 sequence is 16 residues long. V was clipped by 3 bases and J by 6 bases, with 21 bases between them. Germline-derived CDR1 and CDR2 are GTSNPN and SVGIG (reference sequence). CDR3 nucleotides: TGTGCCTGGAGAGTCCGGAGGTCCGGGGTTGGCAATGAGCAGTTCTTC. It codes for CAWRVRRSGVGNEQFF.

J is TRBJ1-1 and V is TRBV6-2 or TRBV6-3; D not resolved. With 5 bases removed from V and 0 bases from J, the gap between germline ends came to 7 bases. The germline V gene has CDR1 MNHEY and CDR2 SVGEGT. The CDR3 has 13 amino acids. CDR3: CASSEEMNTEAFF. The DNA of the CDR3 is TGTGCCAGCAGTGAAGAAATGAACACTGAAGCTTTCTTT.

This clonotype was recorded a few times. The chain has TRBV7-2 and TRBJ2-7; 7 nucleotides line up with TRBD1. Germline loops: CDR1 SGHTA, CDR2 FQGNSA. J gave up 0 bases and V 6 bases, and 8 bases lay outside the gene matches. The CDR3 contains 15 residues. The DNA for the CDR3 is TGTGCCAGCAGGAGGGGACAGATTAGCTCCTACGAGCAGTACTTC. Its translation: CASRRGQISSYEQYF. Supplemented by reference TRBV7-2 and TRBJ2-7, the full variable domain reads GAGVSQSPSNKVTEKGKDVELRCDPISGHTALYWYRQSLGQGLEFLIYFQGNSAPDKSGLPSDRFSAERTGGSVSTLTIQRTQQEDSAVYLCASRRGQISSYEQYFGPGTRLTVT.

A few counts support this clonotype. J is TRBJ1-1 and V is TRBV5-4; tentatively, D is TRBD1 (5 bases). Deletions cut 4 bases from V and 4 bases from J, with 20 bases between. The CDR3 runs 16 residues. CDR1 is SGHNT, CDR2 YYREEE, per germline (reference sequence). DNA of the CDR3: TGTGCCAGCAGCCCAGGGTGGGAAAGGGGTACCACTGAAGCTTTCTTT. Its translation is CASSPGWERGTTEAFF.

CDR3: CASSLRGLAGNTGELFF. The CDR3 DNA sequence: TGTGCCAGCAGCTTGCGTGGCCTAGCGGGGAACACCGGGGAGCTGTTTTTT. The chain joins TRBV7-2 to TRBJ2-2; 8 nucleotides agree with TRBD2. CDR3 length: 17 amino acids. V dropped 3 bases and J dropped 1; count of bases not matched to a gene: 7. From germline, CDR1 is SGHTA and CDR2 FQGNSA.

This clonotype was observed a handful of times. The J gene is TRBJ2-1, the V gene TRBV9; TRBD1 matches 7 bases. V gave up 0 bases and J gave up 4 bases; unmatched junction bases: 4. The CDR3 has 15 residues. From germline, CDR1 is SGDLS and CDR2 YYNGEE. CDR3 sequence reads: CASSVAEGAYNEQFF. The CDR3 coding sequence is TGTGCCAGCAGCGTAGCCGAGGGGGCTTACAATGAGCAGTTCTTC. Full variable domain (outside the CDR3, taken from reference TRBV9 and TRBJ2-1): DSGVTQTPKHLITATGQRVTLRCSPRSGDLSVYWYQQSLDQGLQFLIQYYNGEERAKGNILERFSAQQFPDLHSELNLSSLELGDSALYFCASSVAEGAYNEQFFGPGTRLTVL.

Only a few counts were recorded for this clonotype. CDR3 sequence: CASSLTSGGLNTGELFF. CDR3 nucleotide sequence: TGCGCCAGCAGCTTGACTAGCGGGGGGTTGAACACCGGGGAGCTGTTTTTT. The chain recombines TRBV4-1 with TRBJ2-2, with TRBD2 matching 13 bases. After removal of 5 bases from V and 1 base from J, the junction contained 4 bases not matched to a gene. CDR1 MGHRA and CDR2 YSYEKL come from the germline V gene. This CDR3 region has 17 residues.

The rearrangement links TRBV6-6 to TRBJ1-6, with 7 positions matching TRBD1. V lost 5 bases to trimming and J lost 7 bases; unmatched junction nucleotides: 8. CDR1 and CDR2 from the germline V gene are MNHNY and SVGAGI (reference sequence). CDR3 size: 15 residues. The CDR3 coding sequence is TGTGCCAGCAGTCTCCGACAGGGAGGCAATTCACCCCTCCACTTT. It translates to CASSLRQGGNSPLHF.

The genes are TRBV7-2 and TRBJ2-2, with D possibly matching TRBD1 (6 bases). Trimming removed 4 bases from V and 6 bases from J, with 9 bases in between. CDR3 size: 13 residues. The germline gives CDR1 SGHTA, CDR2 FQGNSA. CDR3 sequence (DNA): TGTGCCAGCAGCTCCGAGGGGGCCGGGGAGCTGTTTTTT. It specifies CASSSEGAGELFF. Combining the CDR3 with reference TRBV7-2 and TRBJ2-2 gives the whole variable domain GAGVSQSPSNKVTEKGKDVELRCDPISGHTALYWYRQSLGQGLEFLIYFQGNSAPDKSGLPSDRFSAERTGGSVSTLTIQRTQQEDSAVYLCASSSEGAGELFFGEGSRLTVL.

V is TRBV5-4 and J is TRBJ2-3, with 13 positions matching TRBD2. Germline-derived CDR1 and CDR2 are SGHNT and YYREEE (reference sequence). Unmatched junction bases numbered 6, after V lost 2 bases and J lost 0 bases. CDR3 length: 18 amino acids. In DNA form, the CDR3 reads TGTGCCAGCAGCTTCCCGGGACTAGCGGGGAAGAGCACAGATACGCAGTATTTT. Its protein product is CASSFPGLAGKSTDTQYF.